This entry lists 32 T cell receptor beta chains sequenced from one sample in a study of regulatory T cells in long-lasting Graves disease. Libraries of TCR beta came from iRepertoire HTBI primers plus Arm-PCR of CDR3 regions. TCRdb re-derived calls from the multiplex PCR reads in MiXCR, one entry per CDR3 protein. The table shows approximately 360,000 distinct CDR3 sequences, with 20% to 25% occurring only once. As for time point: persistent/refractory GD, antithyroid drugs over 5 years with positive TRAb. Scientists built the TCR library using RNA that was extracted from PBMCs. The specimen was peripheral blood mononuclear cells (PBMCs), collected when the disease was refractory, from a patient treated with antithyroid drugs. All receptors come from a woman in her thirties or forties with Graves disease.

The V and J genes are TRBV10-3 and TRBJ2-1; 7 bases are a match to TRBD2. Germline CDR1 is ENHRY and CDR2 is SYGVKD. This CDR3 contains 15 residues. Unmatched junction bases numbered 16, after V lost 8 bases and J lost 9 bases. The CDR3 spells CAISIGAGERGEQFF. CDR3 nucleotides: TGTGCCATCTCCATAGGGGCGGGGGAGAGAGGTGAGCAGTTCTTC.

This clonotype was detected only once. The rearrangement uses TRBV19 and TRBJ1-5, with D unresolved. Germline V CDR1 and CDR2: LNHDA, SQIVND (reference sequence). V was pared by 5 bases and J by 6 bases, with 11 bases between. The CDR3 has 13 amino acids. The CDR3 spells CASSQSGGQPQHF. DNA of the CDR3: TGTGCCAGTAGTCAAAGCGGCGGTCAGCCCCAGCATTTT. Full variable domain (remainder filled in from reference TRBV19 and TRBJ1-5): DGGITQSPKYLFRKEGQNVTLSCEQNLNHDAMYWYRQDPGQGLRLIYYSQIVNDFQKGDIAEGYSVSREKKESFPLTVTSAQKNPTAFYLCASSQSGGQPQHFGDGTRLSIL.

This clonotype showed up just a few times. This chain links TRBV6-2 or TRBV6-3 with TRBJ1-5, with a weak D call TRBD1 (5 bases). With 3 bases removed from V and 4 bases from J, the gap between germline ends came to 10 bases. Per the germline V gene, CDR1 is MNHEY and CDR2 is SVGEGT. This CDR3 has 14 amino acids. CDR3 sequence (DNA): TGTGCCAGCAGTTATTTGGGACGGAATCAGCCCCAGCATTTT. This translates into CASSYLGRNQPQHF.

The chain recombines TRBV19 with TRBJ1-1; 10 positions agree with TRBD1. CDR1 and CDR2 from the germline V gene are LNHDA and SQIVND (reference sequence). V gave up 2 bases and J gave up 4 bases; unmatched junction bases: 4. CDR3 length equals 15 residues. The CDR3 region has the DNA TGTGCCAGTAGTATATCCGGGACAGGGGTCACTGAAGCTTTCTTT. Protein: CASSISGTGVTEAFF. The full variable domain, completed using reference TRBV19 and TRBJ1-1, is DGGITQSPKYLFRKEGQNVTLSCEQNLNHDAMYWYRQDPGQGLRLIYYSQIVNDFQKGDIAEGYSVSREKKESFPLTVTSAQKNPTAFYLCASSISGTGVTEAFFGQGTRLTVV.

This clonotype was recorded at least ten times. This chain joins TRBV10-3 and TRBJ2-5, with D possibly matching TRBD1 (7 bases). The CDR3 runs 14 residues. Trimming pared 4 bases from V and 3 bases from J, leaving 12 bases between. Germline V gene sequence: CDR1 ENHRY, CDR2 SYGVKD. As DNA, the CDR3 is TGTGCCATCAGTGGTGACAGGGAGGAAGAGACCCAGTACTTC. It specifies CAISGDREEETQYF.

The chain joins TRBV5-1 to TRBJ2-7, with 9 bases aligning to TRBD2. This CDR3 is 20 amino acids long. The germline gives CDR1 SGHRS, CDR2 YFSETQ. V trimming: 1 base; J trimming: 5 bases; junction bases outside the gene matches: 22. The CDR3 coding sequence is TGCGCCAGCAGCTTGAGATCCCTAGCGGGGAGGAGAATCCAGGTCCACGAGCAGTACTTC. This gives the protein CASSLRSLAGRRIQVHEQYF.

V gene TRBV15 combines with J gene TRBJ2-3; D remains ambiguous. CDR3 size: 12 residues. Trimming stripped 3 bases from V and 2 bases from J, with 3 bases between. Germline lookup yields CDR1 LNHNV and CDR2 YYDKDF (reference sequence). Here the CDR3 DNA reads TGTGCCACCAGCAGGTTCACAGATACGCAGTATTTT. Its translation is CATSRFTDTQYF.

CDR3 in DNA: TGTGCCAGCAGTTTTAGTTTTCTCCCGGGAGGCAATCAGCCCCAGCATTTT. It yields the protein CASSFSFLPGGNQPQHF. This chain connects TRBV28 to TRBJ1-5; D remains unclear. Trimming took 3 bases from V and 2 from J, leaving 17 bases between them. The CDR3 contains 17 residues. The germline V gene encodes CDR1 MDHEN and CDR2 SYDVKM. Filled out from reference TRBV28 and TRBJ1-5, the complete variable domain reads DVKVTQSSRYLVKRTGEKVFLECVQDMDHENMFWYRQDPGLGLRLIYFSYDVKMKEKGDIPEGYSVSREKKERFSLILESASTNQTSMYLCASSFSFLPGGNQPQHFGDGTRLSIL.

This clonotype was seen a single time. A much larger clone lies a single base off, so this may be a read error. The CDR3 region has the DNA TGTGCCAGCAGCCGGGCCGGGACAGGGTCCTACGAGCAGTACTTC. It translates to CASSRAGTGSYEQYF. The chain employs TRBV12-3 or TRBV12-4 and TRBJ2-7; 9 nucleotides match TRBD1. J gave up 1 base and V 6 bases, and 7 bases lay outside the gene matches. There are 15 residues in the CDR3.

This clonotype has ten or more counts. The V and J genes are TRBV11-2 and TRBJ2-7, with 9 bases lining up with TRBD2. Germline CDR1 SGHAT, CDR2 FQNNGV. This CDR3 has 19 amino acids. With V trimmed by 2 bases and J by 6 bases, 20 bases remained unmatched. The CDR3 bases are TGTGCCAGCAGCTTAACATGGATAGCGGGAGCGCGGAGGGGGGGCGAGCAGTACTTC. The encoded protein is CASSLTWIAGARRGGEQYF.

This clonotype was counted at least ten times. The chain has TRBV20-1 and TRBJ2-7; TRBD1 agrees at 8 bases. The CDR3 contains 12 residues. V shed 8 bases and J 0 bases; nucleotides not matched to a gene: 3. From germline, CDR1 is DFQATT and CDR2 SNEGSKA (reference sequence). The CDR3 DNA reads TGCAGTACCGGGACAGGCTCCTACGAGCAGTACTTC. Its translation is CSTGTGSYEQYF.

This clonotype has at least ten counts. V and J are TRBV13 and TRBJ1-1; no clear D. Germline lookup yields CDR1 PRHDT and CDR2 FYEKMQ (reference sequence). The CDR3 has 14 residues. V was shortened by 2 bases and J by 1 base, with 8 bases between the two germline ends. The CDR3 DNA reads TGTGCCAGCAGCTTACGTGAAGGGAACACTGAAGCTTTCTTT. Its protein product is CASSLREGNTEAFF.

This clonotype has a count of ten or more. V usage is TRBV28 and J usage is TRBJ2-7; 8 nucleotides line up with TRBD1. V shed 1 base, J shed 6 bases, and the junction held 2 bases outside the gene matches. The germline gives CDR1 MDHEN, CDR2 SYDVKM. The CDR3 has 13 residues. The DNA of the CDR3 is TGTGCCAGCAGTTTATACCAGGGGGCCGAGCAGTACTTC. As protein: CASSLYQGAEQYF.

In its sample, this clonotype was seen many times. The V call is TRBV7-9, the J call TRBJ2-2, with D possibly TRBD1 on 5 matching bases. The CDR3 runs 16 residues. Trimming cost V 1 base and J 3 bases, with 12 bases left between them. Germline values: CDR1 SEHNR, CDR2 FQNEAQ (reference sequence). The CDR3 DNA reads as TGTGCCAGCAGCTTAGTAGGACAAGAAGACACCGGGGAGCTGTTTTTT. Translation: CASSLVGQEDTGELFF.

This clonotype was observed a handful of times. This chain links TRBV6-1 with TRBJ2-2; D perhaps matches TRBD1 (5 bases). The CDR3 extends over 16 amino acids. Trimming took off 6 bases at V and 0 bases at J, with 14 bases between the two ends. The germline gives CDR1 MNHNS, CDR2 SASEGT. Here the CDR3 DNA reads TGTGCCAGCAGCTTCGGCAGGGATCCGAACACCGGGGAGCTGTTTTTT. Protein sequence: CASSFGRDPNTGELFF.

There are many counts of this clonotype. V is TRBV6-5 and J is TRBJ1-5; D uncertain. The CDR3 consists of 13 residues. Germline CDR1 and CDR2: MNHEY and SVGAGI. V lost 0 bases and J 6 bases, leaving 6 bases between the germline ends. Here the CDR3 DNA reads TGTGCCAGCAGTTACTCTTGGGGTCAGCCCCAGCATTTT. Its translation is CASSYSWGQPQHF.

V gene TRBV5-6 combines with J gene TRBJ2-7; maybe TRBD1 (6 bases). This CDR3 is 14 amino acids long. The V end was cut by 5 bases, the J end by 2 bases, with 14 bases between. CDR1 is SGHDT and CDR2 is YYEEEE in the germline V gene. The CDR3 DNA is TGTGCCAGCAGTGATATATACAGGGCCTACGAGCAGTACTTC. It encodes CASSDIYRAYEQYF.

The V and J genes are TRBV19 and TRBJ1-1; a weak D match, TRBD1 (6 bases). Germline assignment: CDR1 LNHDA and CDR2 SQIVND (reference sequence). V gave up 7 bases and J gave up 0 bases, with 15 bases separating them. CDR3 size: 15 residues. Here the CDR3 reads CASTIGGQLNTEAFF. The CDR3 DNA reads as TGTGCCAGTACGATAGGGGGACAATTGAACACTGAAGCTTTCTTT.

The V call is TRBV27, the J call TRBJ2-5, with 11 bases that match TRBD2. With V trimmed by 4 bases and J by 5 bases, 0 bases remained unmatched. There are 13 residues in the CDR3. Germline lookup yields CDR1 MNHEY and CDR2 SMNVEV (reference sequence). The CDR3 DNA sequence: TGTGCCAGCAGTTGGACTAGCGGGGAGACCCAGTACTTC. As protein: CASSWTSGETQYF.

This clonotype was counted many times. The chain combines TRBV7-9 with TRBJ2-5; 12 bases agree with TRBD2. Per the germline V gene, CDR1 is SEHNR and CDR2 is FQNEAQ (reference sequence). This CDR3 is built from 15 residues. The CDR3 DNA follows: TGTGCTATTCAAGGACTAGCGGGGAACCAAGAGACCCAGTACTTC. Protein product: CAIQGLAGNQETQYF.

This chain uses TRBV5-1 with TRBJ2-5, with 7 bases identical to TRBD2. After removal of 0 bases from V and 2 bases from J, the junction contained 4 bases not matched to a gene. The CDR3 has 15 amino acids. The germline V gene has CDR1 SGHRS and CDR2 YFSETQ. CDR3 region: CASSLVGREQETQYF. Here the CDR3 DNA reads TGCGCCAGCAGCTTGGTAGGGAGGGAGCAAGAGACCCAGTACTTC.

This clonotype was counted many times. The genes are TRBV7-8 and TRBJ2-5; 7 nucleotides align to TRBD2. V was pared by 4 bases and J by 4 bases, with 15 bases of the junction left unmatched. The V gene's germline CDR1 is SGHVS and CDR2 FQNEAQ. There are 17 residues in the CDR3. DNA for the CDR3: TGTGCCAGCAGCTCTTGGGGACGGTTAGCGGGTCGAGAGACCCAGTACTTC. The encoded protein is CASSSWGRLAGRETQYF.

This clonotype has a handful of counts. CDR3 residues: CASSAFREHSYEQYF. The CDR3 DNA reads TGTGCCAGCAGCGCCTTCCGCGAACACTCCTACGAGCAGTACTTC. The chain combines TRBV7-2 with TRBJ2-7; D not certain. This CDR3 has 15 amino acids. Germline lookup yields CDR1 SGHTA and CDR2 FQGNSA. V was pared by 5 bases and J by 0 bases, with 14 bases between.

Comment on this clonotype: This may arise from a read error, as a much more abundant clone is one base away. The chain couples TRBV28 to TRBJ1-1; TRBD1 might be the D (5 bases). This CDR3 spans 15 amino acids. Trimming cost V 6 bases and J 4 bases, with 18 bases left between them. Germline V gene data show CDR1 as MDHEN and CDR2 as SYDVKM. The CDR3 protein is CASSEKGRKSTEAFF. The CDR3 DNA follows: TGTGCCAGCAGCGAAAAGGGACGGAAGAGCACTGAAGCTTTCTTT. Full variable domain (missing parts from reference TRBV28 and TRBJ1-1): DVKVTQSSRYLVKRTGEKVFLECVQDMDHENMFWYRQDPGLGLRLIYFSYDVKMKEKGDIPEGYSVSREKKERFSLILESASTNQTSMYLCASSEKGRKSTEAFFGQGTRLTVV.

V is TRBV3-1 and J is TRBJ1-1; a possible D gene is TRBD1 (5 bases). Germline CDR1 is LGHDT and CDR2 is YNNKEL (reference sequence). The CDR3 covers 15 residues. Trimming took off 1 base at V and 1 base at J, with 10 bases between the two ends. In DNA, the CDR3 is TGTGCCAGCAGCCAAGGACGGGGGAGGAACACTGAAGCTTTCTTT. Protein sequence: CASSQGRGRNTEAFF.

As DNA, the CDR3 is TGTGCCAGCAGTGAATGGGGCGGGGACGAAAGCGGGGCGAACACCGGGGAGCTGTTTTTT. Translating gives CASSEWGGDESGANTGELFF. This sequence joins TRBV25-1 and TRBJ2-2; the match to TRBD2 covers 7 bases. The CDR3 length is 20 residues. Trimming at V came to 1 base and at J to 0 bases, leaving 14 bases not matched to a gene. CDR1 and CDR2 from the germline V gene are MGHDK and SYGVNS.

This clonotype was seen more than once but under ten times. One junction end does not reproduce the germline sequence, and a read error may be involved. The V and J genes are TRBV6-2 or TRBV6-3 and TRBJ1-5; D is uncertain. The CDR3 covers 18 residues. The germline gives CDR1 MNHEY, CDR2 SVGEGT. The CDR3 DNA is TGTGCCAGCAGTGAGCCGCCGCGTCGGGCTCTCGCAAGTCAGTCCCAGCATTTT. Translated, it gives CASSEPPRRALASQSQHF.

This clonotype appeared a single time. CDR3 sequence: CASSYPMAGDRGEQYF. CDR3 nucleotides: TGTGCCAGCAGTTACCCTATGGCGGGAGACAGGGGCGAGCAGTACTTC. The J gene is TRBJ2-7, the V gene TRBV6-5; tentatively, D is TRBD1 (8 bases). Germline values: CDR1 MNHEY, CDR2 SVGAGI. V lost 2 bases and J lost 6, with 20 bases in between. There are 16 residues in the CDR3.

Regarding this clonotype: This may be a read error, as it is one base from a much larger clone. This chain links TRBV6-2 or TRBV6-3 with TRBJ1-1, with unresolved D. Trimming took 3 bases from V and 3 from J, leaving 11 bases between them. This CDR3 contains 14 residues. CDR1 and CDR2 from the germline V gene are MNHEY and SVGEGT. In DNA form, the CDR3 reads TGTGCCAGCAGTTATGGGGAGAAGGACACTGAAGCTTTCTTT. Amino acid sequence: CASSYGEKDTEAFF.

This clonotype has ten or more counts. This chain joins TRBV28 and TRBJ1-6; D is perhaps TRBD1 (5 bases). From germline, CDR1 is MDHEN and CDR2 SYDVKM. The CDR3 has 17 amino acids. V shed 0 bases and J shed 9 bases, with 18 bases lying between them. DNA of the CDR3: TGTGCCAGCAGTTTATGGGGGACGGCTGCGAGTAGTTCACCCCTCCACTTT. This encodes CASSLWGTAASSSPLHF.

As for this clonotype: Because the CDR3's place on the DNA is in doubt, the DNA is left out and the CDR3 is given as listed by TCRdb. CDR3 protein: CASRRGAPGSCFF. The V and J genes are TRBV2 and TRBJ2-2; TRBD1 is the table's D call and was not checked against the DNA. The CDR3 sequence runs 13 residues, both termini included. The germline V gene encodes CDR1 SNHLY and CDR2 FYNNEI.

There are many counts of this clonotype. The chain couples TRBV20-1 to TRBJ1-1, with D unclear. This CDR3 comprises 9 residues. V lost 4 bases, J lost 6 bases, and 3 bases lay in between. Germline lookup yields CDR1 DFQATT and CDR2 SNEGSKA (reference sequence). CDR3 protein: CSAIPEAFF. The CDR3 DNA is TGCAGTGCTATTCCTGAAGCTTTCTTT.